This T cell receptor (beta chain) was recovered during a study of CD8+ T cells in alopecia areata. Alopecia areata patients gave lesional scalp punch biopsies and peripheral blood samples. Concerning this clone: The antigen is undetermined.

The study, taken as a whole, reports: Sharing of TCRs across patients appeared less clear than in mice, possibly for HLA-related reasons. Scalp repertoires also include resident alphabeta T cells from normal skin.

Investigators isolated RNA and reverse transcribed it into cDNA to act as the sequencing template. Profiled with immunoSEQ multiplex PCR; TCRdb holds only in-frame clones, not every one. The table lists fewer than 200,000 clones, about 60% of them singletons, with roughly 15% in the top ten. The CDR3 has 13 amino acids. V trimming: 0 bases; J trimming: 7 bases; junction bases outside the gene matches: 1. From germline, CDR1 is GTSNPN and CDR2 SVGIG (reference sequence). V gene TRBV30 combines with J gene TRBJ1-2; 11 bases are a match to TRBD1. The sequence was collected from a human donor with alopecia areata. The specimen was CD4+ T cells sorted from blood, collected at week 0. In DNA, the CDR3 is TGTGCCTGGAGTGTAGGGACAGGGGGTGGCTACACCTTC. Amino acid sequence: CAWSVGTGGGYTF.